The 5 T cell receptor beta chains given below trace back to one sample, sequenced in a study of blood T cell repertoires in COVID-19. The method was immunoSEQ multiplex PCR; TCRdb's version includes in-frame clones alone and lacks a portion of them. Among 52,000 or so clones, 65% to 85% were seen once, and the ten largest hold over 15%. The sequenced sample was peripheral blood. These receptors all come from a man in his forties or fifties with acute or convalescent COVID-19.

The CDR3 DNA is TGTGCCAGCGGACGGGACAGCGGGACCCAGTACTTC. Translating it yields CASGRDSGTQYF. The genes are TRBV6-5 and TRBJ2-5; 7 positions match TRBD1. The CDR3 is 12 amino acids. The germline gives CDR1 MNHEY, CDR2 SVGAGI. The V segment lost 8 bases and the J segment 7 bases; nucleotides outside the gene matches: 7.

This clone has a handful of counts. The chain joins TRBV5-6 to TRBJ1-5, with D hard to call. Germline V gene sequence: CDR1 SGHDT, CDR2 YYEEEE. The V and J ends lost 7 bases and 5 bases respectively, with 13 bases between them. CDR3 length equals 13 residues. CDR3: CASSNSNDQPQHF. In DNA form, the CDR3 reads TGTGCCAGCTCCAACAGTAACGATCAGCCCCAGCATTTT.

The chain recombines TRBV7-6 with TRBJ2-3; unclear D gene. V lost 0 bases, J lost 5 bases, and 3 bases lay in between. Per germline, CDR1 SGHVS and CDR2 FNYEAQ. The CDR3 has 12 residues. CDR3 sequence (DNA): TGTGCCAGCAGCTTAGCTAGAGATACGCAGTATTTT. It specifies CASSLARDTQYF.

This clone was seen a single time. V usage is TRBV24-1 and J usage is TRBJ2-2; 10 bases match TRBD2. The CDR3 loop spans 16 amino acids. Germline V CDR1 and CDR2: KGHDR, SFDVKD. The V and J ends lost 3 bases and 6 bases, in that order; junction bases with no gene match: 6. CDR3 loop: CATSDSQREGSGELFF. In DNA, the CDR3 is TGTGCCACCAGTGATAGCCAGCGGGAGGGTTCCGGGGAGCTGTTTTTT.

This clone was picked up a small number of times. The chain joins TRBV4-2 to TRBJ1-2; 7 positions agree with TRBD1. The CDR3 sequence is 18 residues long. Unmatched junction bases numbered 25, after V lost 7 bases and J lost 8 bases. CDR1 LGHNA and CDR2 YNFKEQ come from the germline V gene. In DNA form, the CDR3 reads TGTGCCAGCACCCGAGAGGGACAGACCAACATACCTCTCGGGGGCTACACCTTC. This codes for CASTREGQTNIPLGGYTF.